These 18 T cell receptor beta chains share one sample of origin, sequenced in a study of Graves' ophthalmopathy and Graves' hyperthyroidism. Researchers took RNA transcripts and amplified TCR beta CDR3 regions from them. HTBI primers primed a first-round RT-PCR, and a second-round multiplex PCR followed. One entry per CDR3 protein, called by TCRdb with MiXCR from the multiplex PCR reads. The table lists 170,000 or so distinct CDR3 sequences, approximately 40% of them singletons. The sequenced material came from peripheral blood. These receptors originate from a woman aged 40 to 49 with Graves' ophthalmopathy.

This chain links TRBV27 with TRBJ2-7; D is uncertain. The CDR3 consists of 14 residues. V shed 5 bases and J shed 2 bases, with 13 bases lying between them. Germline CDR1 reads MNHEY; CDR2 reads SMNVEV (reference sequence). CDR3 region: CASSPLDGTYEQYF. CDR3 coding DNA: TGTGCCAGCAGTCCTCTCGACGGAACCTACGAGCAGTACTTC.

This clonotype occurred many times. This chain links TRBV28 with TRBJ2-3; D may be TRBD1 or TRBD2 (7 bases each). The CDR3 has 16 amino acids. Germline V lookup: CDR1 MDHEN, CDR2 SYDVKM. V shed 5 bases and J shed 4 bases, with 19 bases lying between them. The CDR3 protein is CASSPLSGGVPDTQYF. CDR3 DNA sequence: TGTGCCAGCAGTCCCCTTTCAGGGGGGGTACCAGATACGCAGTATTTT.

In this sample, this clonotype turned up many times. This chain uses TRBV6-2 or TRBV6-3 with TRBJ1-1; a possible D gene is TRBD1 (5 bases). CDR1 and CDR2 from the germline V gene are MNHEY and SVGEGT. This CDR3 has 12 residues. Trimming stripped 5 bases from V and 7 bases from J, with 11 bases between. CDR3 DNA sequence: TGTGCCAGCAGTCGGCAGGGAATTGAAGCTTTCTTT. It is translated as CASSRQGIEAFF.

The J gene is TRBJ2-7, the V gene TRBV28, with D perhaps TRBD1 (5 bases). The length of the CDR3 is 11 residues. The V gene lost 7 bases and the J gene lost 6 bases, with 10 bases spanning the gap. CDR1 is MDHEN, CDR2 SYDVKM, per germline. CDR3 nucleotide sequence: TGTGCCAGCACCACAGGATCCGAGCAGTACTTC. The encoded protein is CASTTGSEQYF.

This clonotype was counted at least ten times. The chain uses TRBV2 and TRBJ2-7, with D uncertain. The CDR3 totals 10 residues. The V gene lost 4 bases and the J gene lost 4 bases, with 2 bases spanning the gap. Germline loops: CDR1 SNHLY, CDR2 FYNNEI. DNA of the CDR3: TGTGCCAGCAGTGTTTACGAGCAGTACTTC. This translates into CASSVYEQYF.

The chain joins TRBV11-1 to TRBJ2-7; 10 nucleotides align to TRBD2. J was trimmed by 2 bases and V by 5 bases; bases with no gene match: 9. The germline CDR1 and CDR2 sequences are SGHAT and FQDESV (reference sequence). CDR3 size: 16 residues. The CDR3 coding sequence is TGTGCCAGCAGCCCTCGTACTAGCGGGGCCCCCTACGAGCAGTACTTC. It translates to CASSPRTSGAPYEQYF.

The V call is TRBV30, the J call TRBJ2-7; D call uncertain. This CDR3 is 12 amino acids long. The V end was cut by 3 bases, the J end by 4 bases, with 10 bases between. Per the germline V gene, CDR1 is GTSNPN and CDR2 is SVGIG (reference sequence). CDR3 DNA sequence: TGTGCCTGGAGCGCGAAGAGGTACGAGCAGTACTTC. Its protein product is CAWSAKRYEQYF.

There are many counts of this clonotype. The chain combines TRBV6-2 or TRBV6-3 with TRBJ1-1, with 8 positions matching TRBD1. The V gene's germline CDR1 is MNHEY and CDR2 SVGEGT. V lost 6 bases and J lost 8; bases outside the gene matches: 8. The CDR3 has 13 amino acids. The CDR3 is CASSLETGEEAFF. The DNA of the CDR3 is TGTGCCAGCAGCCTCGAGACAGGGGAGGAAGCTTTCTTT.

In its sample, this clonotype was seen a few times. The rearrangement joins TRBV6-1 to TRBJ2-7; weak D call: TRBD1 (6 bases). The CDR3 loop spans 15 amino acids. Trimming cost V 2 bases and J 4 bases, with 15 bases left between them. Germline V gene data show CDR1 as MNHNS and CDR2 as SASEGT. CDR3 DNA sequence: TGTGCCAGCAGTGAACCTCCGGACAGCGGATACGAGCAGTACTTC. Translated: CASSEPPDSGYEQYF.

The rearrangement joins TRBV5-1 to TRBJ2-7, with a weak D call TRBD2 (5 bases). Per the germline V gene, CDR1 is SGHRS and CDR2 is YFSETQ. CDR3 length: 14 amino acids. Trimming left V 2 bases short and J 4 bases short, with 13 bases between. The CDR3 reads CASSFSLVSYEQYF. The CDR3 bases are TGCGCCAGCAGCTTCTCACTAGTATCGTACGAGCAGTACTTC.

This clonotype was detected ten times or more. This rearrangement joins TRBV9 to TRBJ1-1, with D perhaps TRBD1 (6 bases). The CDR3 runs to 17 residues. The germline V gene has CDR1 SGDLS and CDR2 YYNGEE. With 0 bases removed from V and 0 bases from J, the gap between germline ends came to 15 bases. The CDR3 region is CASSVGGQWGLNTEAFF. CDR3 nucleotide sequence: TGTGCCAGCAGCGTAGGGGGGCAGTGGGGCTTGAACACTGAAGCTTTCTTT.

This chain links TRBV29-1 with TRBJ1-1; D not certain. Looked up from germline, CDR1 is SQVTM and CDR2 is ANQGSEA. The V end was cut by 0 bases, the J end by 5 bases, with 10 bases between. The CDR3 spans 13 residues. For the CDR3, the DNA is TGCAGCGTTGAAGAGGGATTAGGAACTGAAGCTTTCTTT. Protein: CSVEEGLGTEAFF. Combining the CDR3 with reference TRBV29-1 and TRBJ1-1 gives the whole variable domain SAVISQKPSRDICQRGTSLTIQCQVDSQVTMMFWYRQQPGQSLTLIATANQGSEATYESGFVIDKFPISRPNLTFSTLTVSNMSPEDSSIYLCSVEEGLGTEAFFGQGTRLTVV.

This clonotype was recorded only once. The chain combines TRBV18 with TRBJ2-5; D is possibly TRBD2 (6 bases). The V end lost 3 bases, the J end lost 3 bases, and 8 bases lay between the germline ends. The length of the CDR3 is 13 residues. Looked up from germline, CDR1 is KGHSH and CDR2 is LQKENI. CDR3 coding DNA: TGTGCCAGCTCACCGACGGGGGAAGAGACCCAGTACTTC. This codes for CASSPTGEETQYF.

This clonotype was counted ten times or more. This chain uses TRBV12-3 or TRBV12-4 with TRBJ1-5; TRBD1 aligns across 7 bases. J was trimmed by 0 bases and V by 6 bases; bases with no gene match: 8. The CDR3 has 16 amino acids. CDR3 in amino acids: CASRTDRKDSNQPQHF. The CDR3 DNA reads TGTGCCAGCAGAACGGACAGGAAAGATAGCAATCAGCCCCAGCATTTT.

The chain links TRBV12-3 or TRBV12-4 to TRBJ2-7; possibly TRBD1 for D (6 bases). CDR3 size: 14 residues. Trimming cost V 2 bases and J 6 bases, with 14 bases left between them. CDR3 sequence (DNA): TGTGCCAGCAGTTTAAACAGGGAATTTGGCGAGCAGTACTTC. It is translated as CASSLNREFGEQYF.

In its sample, this clonotype was seen many times. CDR3 amino acids: CASSRGRGRQPQHF. The CDR3 nucleotides are TGTGCCAGCAGCCGGGGCAGGGGTAGGCAGCCCCAGCATTTT. The chain joins TRBV6-5 to TRBJ1-5, with D possibly matching TRBD1 (6 bases). The ends were cut back, 6 bases at V and 7 bases at J, with 16 bases in the middle. There are 14 residues in the CDR3. Germline-derived CDR1 and CDR2 are MNHEY and SVGAGI.

This clonotype was recorded many times. The chain uses TRBV20-1 and TRBJ1-5; TRBD1 is a possible D gene (5 bases). The V gene lost 3 bases and the J gene lost 6 bases, with 15 bases spanning the gap. The CDR3 spans 14 residues. The germline V gene encodes CDR1 DFQATT and CDR2 SNEGSKA (reference sequence). The CDR3 here is CSARQGMVGQPQHF. As DNA, the CDR3 is TGCAGTGCTAGGCAGGGCATGGTTGGTCAGCCCCAGCATTTT.

The chain combines TRBV30 with TRBJ1-2, with 7 bases that match TRBD1. With 0 bases clipped from V and 4 bases from J, the junction kept 5 bases outside the gene matches. There are 14 residues in the CDR3. CDR1 and CDR2 (germline): GTSNPN, SVGIG (reference sequence). CDR3 region: CAWSVDREIYGYTF. The DNA for the CDR3 is TGTGCCTGGAGTGTAGACAGGGAAATCTATGGCTACACCTTC.